The 31 T cell receptor beta chains reported below all come from one sample, sequenced in a study of PD-1 blockade in mismatch repair-deficient tumors. Here immunoSEQ multiplex PCR was the method, and the copy in TCRdb shows in-frame clones only, minus some. Of 40,000 to 65,000 clones in the sample, 81% were seen once. The specimen comprised peripheral blood, sampled about 4.5 months after starting pembrolizumab. These receptors were collected from an adult with mismatch repair-deficient cancer.

V and J are TRBV7-9 and TRBJ1-2, with TRBD1 as a possible D gene (6 bases). V was shortened by 0 bases and J by 5 bases, with 13 bases between the two germline ends. CDR1 is SEHNR and CDR2 is FQNEAQ in the germline V gene (reference sequence). The CDR3 sequence is 15 residues long. The CDR3: CASSLAGGHGYGYTF. In DNA form, the CDR3 reads TGTGCCAGCAGCTTAGCTGGGGGACACGGGTATGGCTACACCTTC.

V gene TRBV5-4 combines with J gene TRBJ1-2; TRBD1 might be the D (6 bases). Germline V CDR1 and CDR2: SGHNT, YYREEE (reference sequence). Deletions cut 3 bases from V and 8 bases from J, with 14 bases between. The CDR3 length is 13 residues. The CDR3 DNA follows: TGTGCCAGCAGCTACAGGGCCGGGGGGGGCTACACCTTC. This gives the protein CASSYRAGGGYTF.

The chain couples TRBV7-8 to TRBJ2-1; TRBD2 matches 9 bases. J gave up 9 bases and V 5 bases, and 11 bases lay outside the gene matches. Germline CDR1 SGHVS, CDR2 FQNEAQ. The CDR3 totals 15 residues. The CDR3 loop reads CASSPGTSIVLEQFF. In DNA, the CDR3 is TGTGCCAGCAGCCCCGGGACTAGCATTGTGCTTGAGCAGTTCTTC.

V is TRBV4-2 and J is TRBJ2-2; no clear D. Trimming cost V 0 bases and J 5 bases, with 10 bases left between them. The CDR3 is 15 residues long. Germline V CDR1 and CDR2: LGHNA, YNFKEQ. CDR3 DNA: TGTGCCAGCAGCCAAGATAAGCTTTTAACCGGGGAGCTGTTTTTT. This encodes CASSQDKLLTGELFF.

This clone was detected once. This chain uses TRBV7-6 with TRBJ1-1; the D gene is possibly TRBD1 (5 bases). Germline V gives CDR1 SGHVS, CDR2 FNYEAQ. V lost 6 bases to trimming and J lost 3 bases, with 14 bases between them. This CDR3 spans 14 amino acids. CDR3 DNA: TGTGCCAGCAGACGACTGGACATAGACACTGAAGCTTTCTTT. It specifies CASRRLDIDTEAFF. Based on the CDR3 plus reference TRBV7-6 and TRBJ1-1, the full variable domain is GAGVSQSPRYKVTKRGQDVALRCDPISGHVSLYWYRQALGQGPEFLTYFNYEAQQDKSGLPNDRFSAERPEGSISTLTIQRTEQRDSAMYRCASRRLDIDTEAFFGQGTRLTVV.

The V and J genes are TRBV18 and TRBJ1-1; D call uncertain. Per the germline V gene, CDR1 is KGHSH and CDR2 is LQKENI. Trimming took off 3 bases at V and 1 base at J, with 6 bases between the two ends. The CDR3 loop spans 13 amino acids. For the CDR3, the DNA is TGTGCCAGCTCACCCAATGGGAACACTGAAGCTTTCTTT. The encoded protein is CASSPNGNTEAFF.

This chain uses TRBV27 with TRBJ2-2; no firm D call. Trimming removed 6 bases at V and 1 base at J, with 9 bases between. The CDR3 has 14 amino acids. Germline loops: CDR1 MNHEY, CDR2 SMNVEV (reference sequence). The CDR3 nucleotides read TGTGCCAGCAGCCCGAGAGGGAACACCGGGGAGCTGTTTTTT. It specifies CASSPRGNTGELFF.

The CDR3 DNA sequence: TGTGCCAGCAGCCTAGGACAGGAGTATGAAAAACTGTTTTTT. Residues: CASSLGQEYEKLFF. The gene calls are TRBV6-5 and TRBJ1-4; 7 bases agree with TRBD1. The V gene's germline CDR1 is MNHEY and CDR2 SVGAGI. The V segment lost 6 bases and the J segment 6 bases; nucleotides outside the gene matches: 7. The CDR3 is made up of 14 amino acids.

V usage is TRBV7-9 and J usage is TRBJ1-1, with D tentatively TRBD1 (5 bases). The CDR3 length is 16 residues. Trimming removed 1 base from V and 8 bases from J, with 20 bases in between. Germline CDR1 and CDR2: SEHNR and FQNEAQ (reference sequence). CDR3 loop: CASSLGGMGVKSEAFF. In DNA form, the CDR3 reads TGTGCCAGCAGCTTAGGGGGGATGGGGGTCAAAAGCGAAGCTTTCTTT.

J is TRBJ2-3 and V is TRBV5-1, with 15 bases fitting TRBD2. There are 16 residues in the CDR3. Germline CDR1 SGHRS, CDR2 YFSETQ. V was clipped by 4 bases and J by 3 bases; unmatched bases: 3. The CDR3 reads CASSPGLAGGTDTQYF. In nucleotides, the CDR3 is TGCGCCAGCAGCCCGGGACTAGCGGGAGGTACAGATACGCAGTATTTT.

This chain joins TRBV27 and TRBJ2-1, with 7 bases fitting TRBD2. CDR3 size: 14 residues. Trimming removed 7 bases from V and 5 bases from J; junction bases left unmatched: 8. From germline, CDR1 is MNHEY and CDR2 SMNVEV (reference sequence). The CDR3 region is CASKTSGNHNEQFF. CDR3 DNA: TGTGCCAGCAAAACCAGCGGGAACCACAATGAGCAGTTCTTC.

This rearrangement joins TRBV30 to TRBJ2-7; 7 bases are shared with TRBD1. V lost 4 bases to trimming and J lost 5 bases; unmatched junction nucleotides: 11. Germline CDR1 reads GTSNPN; CDR2 reads SVGIG (reference sequence). This CDR3 has 14 amino acids. The CDR3 loop is CAWISTGFVHEQYF. In DNA, the CDR3 is TGTGCCTGGATTTCGACAGGGTTTGTCCACGAGCAGTACTTC.

The chain combines TRBV9 with TRBJ1-5; TRBD1 might be the D (6 bases). The length of the CDR3 is 14 residues. In germline, CDR1 is SGDLS, CDR2 YYNGEE. Trimming stripped 1 base from V and 5 bases from J, with 10 bases between. The CDR3 DNA reads TGTGCCAGCAGCGTACTGGACAGCGATCAGCCCCAGCATTTT. Amino acid sequence: CASSVLDSDQPQHF.

The V gene is TRBV29-1, the J gene TRBJ2-1, with D tentatively TRBD1 or TRBD2 (6 bases each). Trimming pared 7 bases from V and 8 bases from J, leaving 18 bases between. CDR3 length: 13 residues. CDR1 is SQVTM and CDR2 is ANQGSEA in the germline V gene. The CDR3 protein is CSAPGAGWYEQFF. As DNA, the CDR3 is TGCAGCGCCCCGGGGGCGGGATGGTATGAGCAGTTCTTC.

The chain uses TRBV5-1 and TRBJ2-5; D gene ambiguous. CDR3 length: 14 amino acids. Trimming removed 1 base at V and 5 bases at J, with 12 bases between. Germline-derived CDR1 and CDR2 are SGHRS and YFSETQ. CDR3: CASSLMETKETQYF. CDR3 coding DNA: TGCGCCAGCAGCTTGATGGAGACAAAGGAGACCCAGTACTTC.

This clone has just one count. The chain couples TRBV27 to TRBJ2-5; 13 nucleotides align to TRBD2. The CDR3 has 17 amino acids. The J segment lost 0 bases and the V segment lost 5 bases, leaving 6 bases of the junction unmatched. The germline CDR1 and CDR2 sequences are MNHEY and SMNVEV (reference sequence). CDR3 sequence reads: CASSPGTSGTYQETQYF. Here the CDR3 DNA reads TGTGCCAGCAGTCCCGGGACTAGCGGGACGTACCAAGAGACCCAGTACTTC.

The chain uses TRBV5-6 and TRBJ1-4; TRBD1 is a possible D gene (5 bases). This CDR3 has 15 amino acids. Germline loops: CDR1 SGHDT, CDR2 YYEEEE. V was trimmed by 0 bases and J by 5 bases, leaving 11 bases between them. The CDR3 DNA sequence: TGTGCCAGCAGCTTGGGATGGGGCAGGAATGAAAAACTGTTTTTT. Amino acid sequence: CASSLGWGRNEKLFF.

The chain recombines TRBV21-1 with TRBJ2-4; the tabulated D call, TRBD1, remains unverified against the DNA. TRBV21-1 is shown as a pseudogene. This CDR3 is built from 17 residues. The CDR3 sequence is CASSKVAEGVSKNIQYF. In DNA form, the CDR3 reads TGTGCCAGCAGCAAAGTGGCGGAAGGGGTTAGCAAAAACATTCAGTACTTC.

The V gene is TRBV2, the J gene TRBJ2-3; D remains ambiguous. V was cut by 7 bases and J by 2 bases, with 13 bases left in between. Germline V lookup: CDR1 SNHLY, CDR2 FYNNEI. This CDR3 has 14 residues. For the CDR3, the DNA is TGTGCCAGCAACCCCACACGAACCACAGATACGCAGTATTTT. It yields the protein CASNPTRTTDTQYF.

In DNA form, the CDR3 reads TGTGCCAGCAGCTTAGTGGCCCTGGGAGGCTACACCTTC. Translated, it gives CASSLVALGGYTF. The chain uses TRBV7-8 and TRBJ1-2; D is unresolved. The CDR3 contains 13 residues. From germline, CDR1 is SGHVS and CDR2 FQNEAQ. V lost 1 base and J lost 8, with 11 bases in between. The variable domain in full, with the rest retrieved from reference TRBV7-8 and TRBJ1-2, is GAGVSQSPRYKVAKRGQDVALRCDPISGHVSLFWYQQALGQGPEFLTYFQNEAQLDKSGLPSDRFFAERPEGSVSTLKIQRTQQEDSAVYLCASSLVALGGYTFGSGTRLTVV.

The chain uses TRBV7-9 and TRBJ2-7; no reliable D call. CDR3 length: 12 amino acids. V lost 1 base, J lost 5 bases, and 6 bases lay in between. Germline V gene sequence: CDR1 SEHNR, CDR2 FQNEAQ (reference sequence). CDR3 residues: CASSLGGHEQYF. The DNA of the CDR3 is TGTGCCAGCAGCTTAGGAGGCCACGAGCAGTACTTC.

V usage is TRBV6-1 and J usage is TRBJ2-7; the match to TRBD2 covers 9 bases. V lost 2 bases, J lost 6 bases, and 8 bases stayed unmatched. Germline V gene sequence: CDR1 MNHNS, CDR2 SASEGT. The CDR3 loop spans 15 amino acids. The CDR3 reads CASSEFEAGGLEQYF. The CDR3 region has the DNA TGTGCCAGCAGTGAATTCGAGGCGGGAGGGCTCGAGCAGTACTTC.

This clone has a single count. The chain combines TRBV18 with TRBJ2-3, with TRBD1 identical over 8 bases. The trim removed 2 bases at V and 6 bases at J, leaving 7 bases unmatched. Germline values: CDR1 KGHSH, CDR2 LQKENI. The CDR3 covers 15 residues. The CDR3 reads CASSPMGQVEDTQYF. CDR3 DNA: TGTGCCAGCTCACCAATGGGACAGGTCGAGGATACGCAGTATTTT.

The chain has TRBV19 and TRBJ1-1; 7 nucleotides agree with TRBD1. The CDR3 has 12 amino acids. The germline V gene encodes CDR1 LNHDA and CDR2 SQIVND (reference sequence). Unmatched junction bases numbered 2, after V lost 3 bases and J lost 7 bases. CDR3: CASSIYRGEAFF. The CDR3 nucleotides read TGTGCCAGTAGTATTTACAGGGGTGAAGCTTTCTTT.

Only one count was recorded for this clone. The chain combines TRBV6-5 with TRBJ2-7; no reliable D call. V was pared by 2 bases and J by 3 bases, with 8 bases between. The CDR3 has 13 residues. Germline CDR1 MNHEY, CDR2 SVGAGI. The CDR3 protein is CASSYADDYEQYF. CDR3 nucleotides: TGTGCCAGCAGTTACGCGGACGACTACGAGCAGTACTTC.

This chain joins TRBV15 and TRBJ2-7; D is perhaps TRBD2 (6 bases). Germline-derived CDR1 and CDR2 are LNHNV and YYDKDF (reference sequence). Trimming shortened V by 2 bases and J by 4 bases, and 15 bases separated the two germline ends. CDR3 length: 15 residues. CDR3 sequence (DNA): TGTGCCACCAGCAGATTAGCGGAACCTAGGTACGAGCAGTACTTC. It translates to CATSRLAEPRYEQYF.

The chain is built from TRBV9 and TRBJ2-4; D remains ambiguous. CDR3 size: 15 residues. The V end was cut by 0 bases, the J end by 0 bases, with 7 bases between. The V gene's germline CDR1 is SGDLS and CDR2 YYNGEE. For the CDR3, the DNA is TGTGCCAGCAGCGTAGAAATATTAGCCAAAAACATTCAGTACTTC. It specifies CASSVEILAKNIQYF.

This clone came up a few times. The chain joins TRBV4-1 to TRBJ1-2, with 9 bases matching TRBD1. With 3 bases clipped from V and 4 bases from J, the junction kept 12 bases outside the gene matches. The CDR3 has 17 amino acids. CDR1 MGHRA and CDR2 YSYEKL come from the germline V gene. CDR3 protein: CASSHPGGGQGLYGYTF. The CDR3 nucleotides are TGCGCCAGCAGCCATCCTGGCGGGGGACAGGGTCTCTATGGCTACACCTTC.

This chain links TRBV29-1 with TRBJ2-7, with D tentatively TRBD1 (5 bases). The CDR3 totals 13 residues. Germline V lookup: CDR1 SQVTM, CDR2 ANQGSEA. Trimming took off 1 base at V and 6 bases at J, with 13 bases between the two ends. CDR3: CSVEGVGVGEQYF. The DNA of the CDR3 is TGCAGCGTTGAAGGGGTAGGGGTAGGCGAGCAGTACTTC.

V is TRBV11-2 and J is TRBJ1-2; no reliable D call. There are 12 residues in the CDR3. The germline gives CDR1 SGHAT, CDR2 FQNNGV. V lost 4 bases to trimming and J lost 4 bases, with 7 bases between them. CDR3 residues: CASSSQVYGYTF. The CDR3 region has the DNA TGTGCCAGCAGCTCACAAGTCTATGGCTACACCTTC.

The chain employs TRBV29-1 and TRBJ2-7, with D maybe TRBD1 (7 bases). V dropped 7 bases and J dropped 2 bases, with 18 bases sitting between them. Germline CDR1 reads SQVTM; CDR2 reads ANQGSEA. The CDR3 loop spans 14 amino acids. This CDR3 reads CSAYGGTDTYEQYF. The CDR3 region has the DNA TGCAGCGCCTACGGCGGGACAGATACCTACGAGCAGTACTTC.